This T cell receptor (beta chain) is from a study of breast tumors, draining lymph nodes, adjacent tissues. The CDR3 covers 14 residues. Trimming removed 2 bases at V and 4 bases at J, with 11 bases between. Germline CDR1 reads SNHLY; CDR2 reads FYNNEI. TCRdb recomputed calls from the multiplex PCR reads with MiXCR, one row per CDR3 protein. The data show some 16,000 distinct CDR3 sequences, 40% to 60% seen once. Note on this clonotype: Its antigen is undetermined.

Study conclusions and caveats: Compared with lymph nodes, tumors were less diverse; compared with nontumor tissue, more.

The sequence derives from a female donor with breast cancer. Some clones in this sample may be carry-over from other donors' samples. This chain connects TRBV2 to TRBJ1-2; D remains unclear. The specimen sequenced was tumor-adjacent breast tissue. CDR3 nucleotides: TGTGCCAGCAGTGAAAATTTGGCAGTCTATGGCTACACCTTC. Encoded protein: CASSENLAVYGYTF.